One and the same sample provided the 21 T cell receptor beta chains below, sequenced in a study of blood T cell repertoires in COVID-19. TCRdb's table, derived via immunoSEQ multiplex PCR, lists solely in-frame clones and lacks some. The table shows around 140,000 clones, with approximately 80% occurring only once. The specimen was peripheral blood. The receptors were sampled from a man aged 50 or older with acute or convalescent COVID-19.

V is TRBV19 and J is TRBJ1-1; weak D call: TRBD1 (5 bases). V lost 3 bases to trimming and J lost 2 bases, with 13 bases between them. This CDR3 has 15 amino acids. Germline V lookup: CDR1 LNHDA, CDR2 SQIVND (reference sequence). The CDR3 DNA reads TGTGCCAGTAGTATTGTTTTGGGGCACAACACTGAAGCTTTCTTT. This codes for CASSIVLGHNTEAFF.

The chain uses TRBV10-3 and TRBJ1-1; 7 nucleotides match TRBD1. In germline, CDR1 is ENHRY, CDR2 SYGVKD. The V and J ends lost 0 bases and 4 bases, in that order; junction bases with no gene match: 5. The CDR3 spans 15 residues. CDR3 amino acids: CAISESTGPVTEAFF. CDR3 nucleotides: TGTGCCATCAGTGAGTCGACAGGGCCCGTCACTGAAGCTTTCTTT.

This chain uses TRBV10-2 with TRBJ1-1; D uncertain. This CDR3 has 16 amino acids. The V end was cut by 2 bases, the J end by 4 bases, with 17 bases between. Germline V gene sequence: CDR1 WSHSY, CDR2 SAAADI. Here the CDR3 DNA reads TGCGCCAGCAGTGAGCCAGGCGGCATGGAGGTCACTGAAGCTTTCTTT. It translates to CASSEPGGMEVTEAFF.

The gene calls are TRBV2 and TRBJ1-1, with 8 bases lining up with TRBD1. V lost 0 bases and J lost 6; bases outside the gene matches: 6. The CDR3 has 15 amino acids. The germline CDR1 and CDR2 sequences are SNHLY and FYNNEI. DNA for the CDR3: TGTGCCAGCAGTGAAGCAAGGACAGGGACGTCTGAAGCTTTCTTT. This sequence encodes CASSEARTGTSEAFF.

This clone has ten or more counts. The chain links TRBV6-6 to TRBJ1-5, with a weak D call TRBD1 (6 bases). The CDR3 sequence is 15 residues long. Germline loops: CDR1 MNHNY, CDR2 SVGAGI (reference sequence). The V end lost 2 bases, the J end lost 5 bases, and 13 bases lay between the germline ends. The CDR3 protein is CASSYPRGADQPQHF. The CDR3 DNA sequence: TGTGCCAGCAGTTACCCCAGGGGAGCGGATCAGCCCCAGCATTTT.

The V and J genes are TRBV27 and TRBJ1-6; 12 bases fit TRBD1. The ends lost 5 bases at V and 9 bases at J; junction bases unmatched: 5. Germline values: CDR1 MNHEY, CDR2 SMNVEV (reference sequence). This CDR3 has 15 residues. The chain's CDR3 is CASSPGQGAGSPLHF. Written as DNA, the CDR3 is TGTGCCAGCAGTCCGGGACAGGGGGCGGGTTCACCCCTCCACTTT.

This clone was picked up one time. This rearrangement joins TRBV5-1 to TRBJ1-2, with D unclear. The CDR3 has 14 residues. Germline V gives CDR1 SGHRS, CDR2 YFSETQ. V lost 7 bases and J 4 bases, leaving 17 bases between the germline ends. CDR3 coding DNA: TGCGCCAGCGGCGAGACGGCGGCAAGCTATGGCTACACCTTC. Protein: CASGETAASYGYTF.

J is TRBJ1-1 and V is TRBV11-1, with 7 bases identical to TRBD1. This CDR3 is 14 amino acids long. Germline V lookup: CDR1 SGHAT, CDR2 FQDESV (reference sequence). The V gene end was trimmed by 5 bases and the J gene end by 4 bases; junction bases not matched to a gene: 7. The CDR3 protein is CASSPRQGSTEAFF. CDR3 sequence (DNA): TGTGCCAGCAGCCCGAGACAGGGAAGCACTGAAGCTTTCTTT.

The chain joins TRBV7-6 to TRBJ2-3, with 12 nucleotides matching TRBD2. Germline lookup yields CDR1 SGHVS and CDR2 FNYEAQ. Losses at the gene ends were 4 bases for V and 8 bases for J; bases not matched to a gene: 10. The CDR3 spans 16 residues. CDR3 sequence (DNA): TGTGCCAGCAGCTCACTAGCGGGGGGCCAAGCCGGTACGCAGTATTTT. Its translation: CASSSLAGGQAGTQYF.

The chain combines TRBV29-1 with TRBJ2-3, with 8 nucleotides matching TRBD1. CDR1 is SQVTM and CDR2 is ANQGSEA in the germline V gene. V was clipped by 1 base and J by 0 bases; unmatched bases: 3. CDR3 length: 15 amino acids. The CDR3 spells CSVEGTGISTDTQYF. CDR3 bases: TGCAGCGTTGAAGGGACAGGGATTAGCACAGATACGCAGTATTTT.

There are a few counts of this clone. The chain couples TRBV13 to TRBJ2-5; 7 bases fit TRBD1. This CDR3 spans 16 amino acids. V shed 1 base, J shed 0 bases, and the junction held 5 bases outside the gene matches. Germline CDR1 is PRHDT and CDR2 is FYEKMQ (reference sequence). CDR3 bases: TGTGCCAGCAGCTTAGAAGAGGGACAGAACCAAGAGACCCAGTACTTC. It encodes CASSLEEGQNQETQYF.

The V call is TRBV2, the J call TRBJ2-7, with D perhaps TRBD1 (6 bases). Germline CDR1 and CDR2: SNHLY and FYNNEI. Trimming took off 6 bases at V and 6 bases at J, with 15 bases between the two ends. There are 13 residues in the CDR3. In DNA form, the CDR3 reads TGTGCCAGCAGCCCAGAGGGGGTCGCCGAGCAGTACGTC. It translates to CASSPEGVAEQYV.

The chain links TRBV7-6 to TRBJ2-5; 13 bases match TRBD2. This CDR3 comprises 16 residues. In germline, CDR1 is SGHVS, CDR2 FNYEAQ. V shed 4 bases and J 7 bases; nucleotides not matched to a gene: 9. In DNA form, the CDR3 reads TGTGCCAGCAGCTCCTCACTAGCGGGGGGGCACGGGACCCAGTACTTC. It translates to CASSSSLAGGHGTQYF.

The V and J genes are TRBV3-1 (or the pseudogene TRBV3-2) and TRBJ2-5, with 7 bases that match TRBD2. V shed 2 bases, J shed 7 bases, and the junction held 7 bases outside the gene matches. This CDR3 region has 14 residues. Germline V CDR1 and CDR2: LGHDT, YNNKEL (reference sequence). This CDR3 is CASSQQGRDGTQYF. CDR3 DNA: TGTGCCAGCAGCCAACAAGGGAGGGACGGGACCCAGTACTTC.

This clone was detected once. CDR3: CASSKEVQGNHNEQFF. The CDR3 bases are TGTGCCAGCAGCAAAGAAGTACAGGGGAACCACAATGAGCAGTTCTTC. The genes are TRBV21-1 and TRBJ2-1; the table's D call TRBD1 went unverified against the DNA. TRBV21-1 is termed a pseudogene. The CDR3 consists of 16 residues.

The chain carries TRBV19 and TRBJ1-5, with TRBD1 identical over 10 bases. The junction had 6 bases not matched to a gene; V was cut back by 3 bases and J by 7 bases. The CDR3 runs 15 residues. Germline CDR1 and CDR2: LNHDA and SQIVND (reference sequence). CDR3 DNA: TGTGCCAGTAGTATCGACAGGGGGCTAGGGCAGCCCCAGCATTTT. Translated: CASSIDRGLGQPQHF.

CDR3 nucleotide sequence: TGTGCCAGCAGCCGTCCGGGACAGGGGGCCCAGGGGAGGGCCAACGTCCTGACTTTC. The encoded protein is CASSRPGQGAQGRANVLTF. J is TRBJ2-6 and V is TRBV7-9; 12 nucleotides agree with TRBD1. Germline V CDR1 and CDR2: SEHNR, FQNEAQ (reference sequence). V shed 5 bases, J shed 5 bases, and the junction held 13 bases outside the gene matches. The CDR3 runs to 19 residues. Full variable domain (remainder filled in from reference TRBV7-9 and TRBJ2-6): DTGVSQNPRHKITKRGQNVTFRCDPISEHNRLYWYRQTLGQGPEFLTYFQNEAQLEKSRLLSDRFSAERPKGSFSTLEIQRTEQGDSAMYLCASSRPGQGAQGRANVLTFGAGSRLTVL.

The chain employs TRBV27 and TRBJ2-2; 12 nucleotides align to TRBD1. This CDR3 spans 16 amino acids. Germline V CDR1 and CDR2: MNHEY, SMNVEV (reference sequence). With V trimmed by 3 bases and J by 6 bases, 5 bases remained unmatched. CDR3 DNA: TGTGCCAGCAGTTTTAGGGGACAGGGGGCGGCCGGGGAGCTGTTTTTT. Its translation: CASSFRGQGAAGELFF.

V and J are TRBV3-1 (or the pseudogene TRBV3-2) and TRBJ2-3, with D possibly being TRBD2 (6 bases). This CDR3 is built from 15 residues. Germline-derived CDR1 and CDR2 are LGHDT and YNNKEL (reference sequence). V lost 4 bases and J 1 base, leaving 12 bases between the germline ends. The CDR3 reads CASSRNPGGTDTQYF. For the CDR3, the DNA is TGTGCCAGCAGCCGGAATCCGGGGGGCACAGATACGCAGTATTTT.

V and J are TRBV5-6 and TRBJ2-3; 7 bases fit TRBD2. The V and J ends lost 6 bases and 2 bases, in that order; junction bases with no gene match: 12. This CDR3 contains 16 residues. Germline CDR1 reads SGHDT; CDR2 reads YYEEEE. This CDR3 is CASTTFGTTSTDTQYF. CDR3 nucleotide sequence: TGTGCCAGCACAACGTTCGGGACTACGTCCACAGATACGCAGTATTTT.

The chain uses TRBV18 and TRBJ2-1; possible D gene TRBD2, 5 bases. This CDR3 contains 13 residues. V was shortened by 3 bases and J by 10 bases, with 13 bases between the two germline ends. From germline, CDR1 is KGHSH and CDR2 LQKENI. CDR3 nucleotide sequence: TGTGCCAGCTCACCGGGAGCAAGACGGGAGCAGTTCTTC. Translating it yields CASSPGARREQFF.